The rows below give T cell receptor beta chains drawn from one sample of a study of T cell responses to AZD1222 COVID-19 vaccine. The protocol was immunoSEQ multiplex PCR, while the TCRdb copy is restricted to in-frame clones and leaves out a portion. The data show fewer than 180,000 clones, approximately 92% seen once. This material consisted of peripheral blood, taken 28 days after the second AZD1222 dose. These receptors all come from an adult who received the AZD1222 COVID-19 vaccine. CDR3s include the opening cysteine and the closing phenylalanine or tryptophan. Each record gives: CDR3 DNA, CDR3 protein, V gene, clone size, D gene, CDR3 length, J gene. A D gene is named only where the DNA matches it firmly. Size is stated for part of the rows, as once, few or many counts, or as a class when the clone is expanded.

CDR3 DNA: TGTGCCAGCAGCTCTCCGGGACCCAACTCTGGAAACACCATATATTTT; CDR3 protein: CASSSPGPNSGNTIYF; V gene: TRBV5-4; clone size: -; D gene: -; CDR3 length: 16; J gene: TRBJ1-3
CDR3 DNA: TGTGCCAGCAGAACTAGCGGGAGCACAGATACGCAGTATTTT; CDR3 protein: CASRTSGSTDTQYF; V gene: TRBV6-5; clone size: -; D gene: TRBD2; CDR3 length: 14; J gene: TRBJ2-3
CDR3 DNA: TGTGCCAGTAGTATGGGATTGACAGGGTCACCTAAATCACCCCTCCACTTT; CDR3 protein: CASSMGLTGSPKSPLHF; V gene: TRBV19; clone size: once; D gene: TRBD1; CDR3 length: 17; J gene: TRBJ1-6
CDR3 DNA: TGTGCCTTGAGGGCCCGGCCCGACAAGAATGAAAAACTGTTTTTT; CDR3 protein: CALRARPDKNEKLFF; V gene: TRBV30; clone size: -; D gene: -; CDR3 length: 15; J gene: TRBJ1-4
CDR3 DNA: TGTGCCAGCAGCTTAGGCCGCGGGGGCACTGAAGCTTTCTTT; CDR3 protein: CASSLGRGGTEAFF; V gene: TRBV11-3; clone size: -; D gene: -; CDR3 length: 14; J gene: TRBJ1-1
CDR3 DNA: TGTGCCAGCAGTTTATTATACGAGCAGTACTTC; CDR3 protein: CASSLLYEQYF; V gene: TRBV28; clone size: -; D gene: -; CDR3 length: 11; J gene: TRBJ2-7
CDR3 DNA: TGTGCCTGGAGTGTACATCAGTCCAATCAGCCCCAGCATTTT; CDR3 protein: CAWSVHQSNQPQHF; V gene: TRBV30; clone size: -; D gene: -; CDR3 length: 14; J gene: TRBJ1-5
CDR3 DNA: TGTGCCAGCAGTTCGACTAGCGGGAGGGCCCGGGAGCAGTACTTC; CDR3 protein: CASSSTSGRAREQYF; V gene: TRBV28; clone size: -; D gene: TRBD2; CDR3 length: 15; J gene: TRBJ2-7
CDR3 DNA: TGTGCCAGCATCAATGTCCTCAGGACTGAAGCTTTCTTT; CDR3 protein: CASINVLRTEAFF; V gene: TRBV12-3/TRBV12-4; clone size: -; D gene: -; CDR3 length: 13; J gene: TRBJ1-1
CDR3 DNA: TGTGCCAGCAGTTTATGGGCCGGTGCCGGTTACGAGCAGTACTTC; CDR3 protein: CASSLWAGAGYEQYF; V gene: TRBV28; clone size: -; D gene: -; CDR3 length: 15; J gene: TRBJ2-7
CDR3 DNA: TGTGCCAGCAGCACAGGTTATAATTCACCCCTCCACTTT; CDR3 protein: CASSTGYNSPLHF; V gene: TRBV7-3; clone size: -; D gene: -; CDR3 length: 13; J gene: TRBJ1-6
CDR3 DNA: TGTGCCAGCAGACGTGACAGTCTTTACGAGCAGTACTTC; CDR3 protein: CASRRDSLYEQYF; V gene: TRBV12-3/TRBV12-4; clone size: -; D gene: -; CDR3 length: 13; J gene: TRBJ2-7
CDR3 DNA: TGTGCCAGCACCGGACTAGCGGGGAACACCGGGGAGCTGTTTTTT; CDR3 protein: CASTGLAGNTGELFF; V gene: TRBV7-2; clone size: -; D gene: TRBD2; CDR3 length: 15; J gene: TRBJ2-2
CDR3 DNA: TGTGCCAGCAGCGGGGCAGGGGGCGAGCAGTACTTC; CDR3 protein: CASSGAGGEQYF; V gene: TRBV11-2; clone size: -; D gene: TRBD1; CDR3 length: 12; J gene: TRBJ2-7
CDR3 DNA: TGTGCCAGCAGGGGTGGGGCTAGCGGGAGCACCGGGGAGCTGTTTTTT; CDR3 protein: CASRGGASGSTGELFF; V gene: TRBV2; clone size: -; D gene: TRBD2; CDR3 length: 16; J gene: TRBJ2-2
CDR3 DNA: TGTGCCAGCAGCAATAAGCGGGAGGTATTGAACACCGGGGAGCTGTTTTTT; CDR3 protein: CASSNKREVLNTGELFF; V gene: TRBV21-1; clone size: -; D gene: -; CDR3 length: 17; J gene: TRBJ2-2
CDR3 DNA: TGTGCCAGTATGGACTCTGCAGGCCCCTTTTACGAGCAGTACTTC; CDR3 protein: CASMDSAGPFYEQYF; V gene: TRBV28; clone size: -; D gene: -; CDR3 length: 15; J gene: TRBJ2-7
CDR3 DNA: TGTGCCATCAGCAGGGAAACGAGCAATCAGCCCCAGCATTTT; CDR3 protein: CAISRETSNQPQHF; V gene: TRBV10-3; clone size: -; D gene: -; CDR3 length: 14; J gene: TRBJ1-5
CDR3 DNA: TGTGCCAGCAGTGAGGGGTCTGTGACAGGGGCCGCTTATAATTCACCCCTCCACTTT; CDR3 protein: CASSEGSVTGAAYNSPLHF; V gene: TRBV28; clone size: once; D gene: TRBD1; CDR3 length: 19; J gene: TRBJ1-6
CDR3 DNA: TGTGCCAGTAGTGCCGGGGGCTCCTACGAGCAGTACTTC; CDR3 protein: CASSAGGSYEQYF; V gene: TRBV19; clone size: -; D gene: -; CDR3 length: 13; J gene: TRBJ2-7
CDR3 DNA: TGTGCCAGCAGCCCCAGGGCCGGGGAGCTGTTTTTT; CDR3 protein: CASSPRAGELFF; V gene: TRBV5-4; clone size: -; D gene: -; CDR3 length: 12; J gene: TRBJ2-2
CDR3 DNA: TGTGCCAGCAGGCAGGTTAATAGCAATCAGCCCCAGCATTTT; CDR3 protein: CASRQVNSNQPQHF; V gene: TRBV27; clone size: -; D gene: -; CDR3 length: 14; J gene: TRBJ1-5
CDR3 DNA: TGTGCCAGCAGCTTGGGTGGGGGTAAAGCCTTC; CDR3 protein: CASSLGGGKAF; V gene: TRBV5-4; clone size: once; D gene: -; CDR3 length: 11; J gene: TRBJ1-2
CDR3 DNA: TGTGCCAGCAGCGAGGCAGGGGCCTCGGACACTGAAGCTTTCTTT; CDR3 protein: CASSEAGASDTEAFF; V gene: TRBV9; clone size: -; D gene: -; CDR3 length: 15; J gene: TRBJ1-1
CDR3 DNA: TGTGCCACCAGCAGAGATCGGCAGGGGGCGCGTGGCACTGAAGCTTTCTTT; CDR3 protein: CATSRDRQGARGTEAFF; V gene: TRBV15; clone size: once; D gene: TRBD1; CDR3 length: 17; J gene: TRBJ1-1
CDR3 DNA: TGTGCCAGTAGTCGAACTAGCGGCTACGAGCAGTACTTC; CDR3 protein: CASSRTSGYEQYF; V gene: TRBV19; clone size: -; D gene: TRBD2; CDR3 length: 13; J gene: TRBJ2-7
CDR3 DNA: TGTGCCAGCAGAAGGGATACGCAGTATTTT; CDR3 protein: CASRRDTQYF; V gene: TRBV28; clone size: -; D gene: -; CDR3 length: 10; J gene: TRBJ2-3
CDR3 DNA: TGTGCCAGCAGAACAACGGGTTTAGGCTTCAATGAGCAGTTCTTC; CDR3 protein: CASRTTGLGFNEQFF; V gene: TRBV27; clone size: -; D gene: -; CDR3 length: 15; J gene: TRBJ2-1
CDR3 DNA: TGTGCCAGCTCACCACTACGGGGGAGTGAGCAGTTCTTC; CDR3 protein: CASSPLRGSEQFF; V gene: TRBV18; clone size: -; D gene: -; CDR3 length: 13; J gene: TRBJ2-1
CDR3 DNA: TGTGCCTGGAGCTATGGGGGCAATGAGCAGTTCTTC; CDR3 protein: CAWSYGGNEQFF; V gene: TRBV30; clone size: -; D gene: -; CDR3 length: 12; J gene: TRBJ2-1
CDR3 DNA: TGTGCCAGCACTCGGAGCGGGATATCCGCCAATGAGCAGTTCTTC; CDR3 protein: CASTRSGISANEQFF; V gene: TRBV3-1/TRBV3-2; clone size: -; D gene: TRBD2; CDR3 length: 15; J gene: TRBJ2-1